This T cell receptor (beta chain) was found in a study of blood T cell repertoires in COVID-19 (TCRdb year 2020). In the study overall: Samples covering the acute and convalescent phases of COVID-19 were provided by collaborators in the United States, Italy and Spain. The repertoires were released in a freely available public database intended as a resource for research on the immune response to SARS-CoV-2. The material from the prospective study consisted of cDNA or gDNA derived from T cells, B-cell-depleted T cells, or PBMCs. Subjects who had been exposed to COVID-19, were actively infected with it, or had recovered from it provided the deeply sampled blood TCRbeta repertoires that made up the dataset. HLA class I and class II types, where available, came from metadata supplied by the sample provider rather than from assay-based typing. Samples came from the ongoing ImmuneRACE study (first 160 participants) plus 1,254 subjects from 6 global collaborators. A de-identified subject ID, COVID-19 status, age in years and sex were almost always included in the sample metadata.

TCRbeta CDR3 regions were amplified from genomic DNA by means of the immunoSEQ Assay, a bias-controlled multiplex PCR. Per the original workflow: Nucleated cell counts per sample were estimated from amplification of reference gene primers within the assay. Sequence reads were collapsed and filtered to measure the absolute abundance of every unique TCRbeta CDR3 rearrangement. Productive Simpson clonality was computed per sample as the square root of Simpson's diversity index over productive rearrangements. In its TCRdb copy, this immuneACCESS table keeps in-frame sequences only and misses some clones. Where compared with another copy, unresolved V genes explain less than half of these, and the others have no known cause. V, J and clone size reflect that table, while D and trimming were determined from the DNA. Within this sample are roughly 260,000 clones, with about 90% of them counted one time only. The top ten hold under 2.5% of the sample.

Broader findings and caveats from the paper: How much clinical and demographic metadata was included differed by source and by participant, and the metadata was provided uncurated.

Each collaborating institution followed its own protocols to collect whole blood in K2EDTA tubes. Collaborator samples were shipped for TCRbeta analysis as frozen whole blood, isolated PBMCs, or DNA extracted from either sample type. As for this clone: Which antigen it targets is not known. Per-base qualities were not stored, and no clone one base away is much larger.

The TCR comes from a woman aged 45-65 years with acute or convalescent COVID-19. The source material was peripheral blood.

The CDR3 protein sequence reads: CASSSGTGDNEQFF. The DNA sequence is given as TGTGCCAGCAGCTCCGGGACAGGGGACAATGAGCAGTTCTTC. The chain is assembled from TRBV5-8 and TRBJ2-1; TRBD1 matches 10 bases in the middle. Here V drops 3 bases and J drops 5 bases, and the junction holds 2 bases not matched to any gene. The germline V gene gives CDR1 as SGHTS and CDR2 as YDEGEE. From its cysteine to its phenylalanine, the CDR3 spans 14 amino acids. This entry keeps only the CDR3 DNA: 42 bases, framed from base 1.